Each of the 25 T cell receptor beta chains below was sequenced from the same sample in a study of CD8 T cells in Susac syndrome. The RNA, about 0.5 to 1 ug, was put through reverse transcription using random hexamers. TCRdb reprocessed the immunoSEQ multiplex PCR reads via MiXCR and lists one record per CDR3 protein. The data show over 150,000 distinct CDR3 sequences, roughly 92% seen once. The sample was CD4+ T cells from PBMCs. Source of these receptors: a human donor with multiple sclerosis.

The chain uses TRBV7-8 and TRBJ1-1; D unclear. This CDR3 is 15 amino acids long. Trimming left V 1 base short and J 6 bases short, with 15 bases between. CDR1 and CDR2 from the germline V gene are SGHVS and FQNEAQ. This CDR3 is CASSLVPGWESEAFF. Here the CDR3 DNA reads TGTGCCAGCAGCTTAGTACCGGGATGGGAATCTGAAGCTTTCTTT.

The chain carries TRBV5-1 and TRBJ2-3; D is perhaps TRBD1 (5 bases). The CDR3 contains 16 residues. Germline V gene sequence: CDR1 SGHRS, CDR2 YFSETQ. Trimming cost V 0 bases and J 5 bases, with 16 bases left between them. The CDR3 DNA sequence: TGCGCCAGCAGCTTGGGTTTCCAGGGATGGGAAGATACGCAGTATTTT. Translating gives CASSLGFQGWEDTQYF.

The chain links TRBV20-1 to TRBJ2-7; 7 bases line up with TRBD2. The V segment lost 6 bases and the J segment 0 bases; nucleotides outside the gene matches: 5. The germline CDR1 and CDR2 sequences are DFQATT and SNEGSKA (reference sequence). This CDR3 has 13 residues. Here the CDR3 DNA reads TGCAGTGCCAACCCGGGGGGCTCCTACGAGCAGTACTTC. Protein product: CSANPGGSYEQYF.

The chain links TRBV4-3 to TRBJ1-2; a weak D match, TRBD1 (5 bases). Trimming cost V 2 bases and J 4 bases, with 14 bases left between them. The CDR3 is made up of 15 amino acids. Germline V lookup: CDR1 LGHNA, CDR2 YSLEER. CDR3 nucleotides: TGCGCCAGCAGCCAAACTCAGGGCGGGGGCTATGGCTACACCTTC. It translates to CASSQTQGGGYGYTF.

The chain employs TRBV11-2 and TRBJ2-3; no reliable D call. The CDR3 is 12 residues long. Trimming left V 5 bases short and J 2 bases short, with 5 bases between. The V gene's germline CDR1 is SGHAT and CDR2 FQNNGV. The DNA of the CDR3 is TGTGCCAGCAGCCAATTCACAGATACGCAGTATTTT. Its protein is CASSQFTDTQYF.

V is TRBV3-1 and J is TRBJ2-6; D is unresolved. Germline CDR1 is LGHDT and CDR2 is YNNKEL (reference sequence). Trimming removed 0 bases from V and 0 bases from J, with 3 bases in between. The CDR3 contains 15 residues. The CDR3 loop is CASSQDSSGANVLTF. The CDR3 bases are TGTGCCAGCAGCCAAGACAGCTCTGGGGCCAACGTCCTGACTTTC.

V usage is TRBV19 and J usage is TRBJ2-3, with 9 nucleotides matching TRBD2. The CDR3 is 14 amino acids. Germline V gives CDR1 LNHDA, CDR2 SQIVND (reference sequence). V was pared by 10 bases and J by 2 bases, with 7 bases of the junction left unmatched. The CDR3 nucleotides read TGTGCCACCGATAGCGGGGGCTCCACAGATACGCAGTATTTT. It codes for CATDSGGSTDTQYF. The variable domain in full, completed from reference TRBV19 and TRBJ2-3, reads DGGITQSPKYLFRKEGQNVTLSCEQNLNHDAMYWYRQDPGQGLRLIYYSQIVNDFQKGDIAEGYSVSREKKESFPLTVTSAQKNPTAFYLCATDSGGSTDTQYFGPGTRLTVL.

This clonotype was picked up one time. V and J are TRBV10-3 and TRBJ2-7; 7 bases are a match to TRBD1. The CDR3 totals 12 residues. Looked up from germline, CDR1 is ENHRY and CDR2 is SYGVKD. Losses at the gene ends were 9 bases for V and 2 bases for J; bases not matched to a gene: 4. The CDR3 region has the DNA TGTGCCATTGGACAGGAAGCCTACGAGCAGTACTTC. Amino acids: CAIGQEAYEQYF.

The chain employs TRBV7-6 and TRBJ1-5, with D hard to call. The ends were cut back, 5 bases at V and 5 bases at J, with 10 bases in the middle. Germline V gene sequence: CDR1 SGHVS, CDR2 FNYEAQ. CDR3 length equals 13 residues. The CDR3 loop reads CASSVQEDQPQHF. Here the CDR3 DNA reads TGTGCCAGCAGCGTCCAGGAGGATCAGCCCCAGCATTTT.

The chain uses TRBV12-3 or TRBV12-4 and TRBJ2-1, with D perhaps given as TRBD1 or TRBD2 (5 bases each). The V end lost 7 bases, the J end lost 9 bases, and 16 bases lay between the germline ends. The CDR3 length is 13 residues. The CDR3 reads CASTFRGLGEQFF. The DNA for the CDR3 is TGTGCCAGCACCTTTCGGGGCCTTGGTGAGCAGTTCTTC.

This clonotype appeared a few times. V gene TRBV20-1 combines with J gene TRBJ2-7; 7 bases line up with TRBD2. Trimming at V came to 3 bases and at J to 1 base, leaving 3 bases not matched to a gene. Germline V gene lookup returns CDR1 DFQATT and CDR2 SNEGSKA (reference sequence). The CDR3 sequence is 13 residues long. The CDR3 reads CSARNSGSYEQYF. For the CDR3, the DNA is TGCAGTGCTAGGAATAGCGGGTCCTACGAGCAGTACTTC.

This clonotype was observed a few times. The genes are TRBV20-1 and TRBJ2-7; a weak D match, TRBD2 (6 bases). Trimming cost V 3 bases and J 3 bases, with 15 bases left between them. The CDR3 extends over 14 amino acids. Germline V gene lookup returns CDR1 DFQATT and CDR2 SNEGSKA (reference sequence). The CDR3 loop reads CSASRQGGFYEQYF. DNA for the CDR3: TGCAGTGCTAGTCGGCAGGGAGGCTTCTACGAGCAGTACTTC.

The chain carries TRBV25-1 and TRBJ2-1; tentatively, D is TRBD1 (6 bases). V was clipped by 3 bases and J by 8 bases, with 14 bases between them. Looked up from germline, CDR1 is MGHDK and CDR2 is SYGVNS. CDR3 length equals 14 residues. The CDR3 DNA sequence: TGTGCCAGCAGTGAGCTGGGGGCCGAGGATGAGCAGTTCTTC. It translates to CASSELGAEDEQFF.

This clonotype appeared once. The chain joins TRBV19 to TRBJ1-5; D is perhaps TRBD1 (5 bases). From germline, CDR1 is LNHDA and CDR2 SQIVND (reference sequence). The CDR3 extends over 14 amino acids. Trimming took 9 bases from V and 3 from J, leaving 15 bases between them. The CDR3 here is CASNVQDLNQPQHF. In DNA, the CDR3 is TGTGCCAGCAATGTACAGGACCTCAATCAGCCCCAGCATTTT.

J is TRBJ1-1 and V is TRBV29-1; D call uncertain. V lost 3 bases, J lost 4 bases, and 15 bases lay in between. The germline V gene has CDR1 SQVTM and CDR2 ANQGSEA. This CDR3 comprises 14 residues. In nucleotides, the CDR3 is TGCAGCGTTGATAGTACGCGGGGAGGCACTGAAGCTTTCTTT. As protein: CSVDSTRGGTEAFF. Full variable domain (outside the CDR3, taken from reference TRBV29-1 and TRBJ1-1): SAVISQKPSRDICQRGTSLTIQCQVDSQVTMMFWYRQQPGQSLTLIATANQGSEATYESGFVIDKFPISRPNLTFSTLTVSNMSPEDSSIYLCSVDSTRGGTEAFFGQGTRLTVV.

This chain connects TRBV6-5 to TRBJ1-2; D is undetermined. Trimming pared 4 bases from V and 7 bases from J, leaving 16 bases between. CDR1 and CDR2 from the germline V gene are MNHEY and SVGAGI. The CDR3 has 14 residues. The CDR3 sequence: CASSSGEGHGGYTF. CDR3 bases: TGTGCCAGCAGTTCTGGGGAGGGTCATGGTGGCTACACCTTC.

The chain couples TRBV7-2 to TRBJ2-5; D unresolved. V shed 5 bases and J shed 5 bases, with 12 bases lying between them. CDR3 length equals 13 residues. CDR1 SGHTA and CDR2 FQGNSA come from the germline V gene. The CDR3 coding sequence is TGTGCCAGCAGCCCCACCCGTAGCGAGACCCAGTACTTC. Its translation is CASSPTRSETQYF.

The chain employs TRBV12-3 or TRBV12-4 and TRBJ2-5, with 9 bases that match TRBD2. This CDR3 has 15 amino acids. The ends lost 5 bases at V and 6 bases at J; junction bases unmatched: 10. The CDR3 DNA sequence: TGTGCCAGCAGTGCAGGGACTAGCTATTACCAGACCCAGTACTTC. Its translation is CASSAGTSYYQTQYF.

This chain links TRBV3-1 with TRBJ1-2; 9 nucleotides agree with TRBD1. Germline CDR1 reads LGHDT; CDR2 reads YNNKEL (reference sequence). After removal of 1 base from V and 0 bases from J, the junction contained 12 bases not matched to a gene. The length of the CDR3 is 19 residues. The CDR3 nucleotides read TGTGCCAGCAGCCAAGTTCTATTCTCGACAGGGGGTGCTAACTATGGCTACACCTTC. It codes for CASSQVLFSTGGANYGYTF.

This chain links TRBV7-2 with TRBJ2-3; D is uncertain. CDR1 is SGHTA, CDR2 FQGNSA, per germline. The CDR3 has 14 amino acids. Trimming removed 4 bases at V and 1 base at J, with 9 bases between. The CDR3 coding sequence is TGTGCCAGCAGCTGGGATCGGGGCACAGATACGCAGTATTTT. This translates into CASSWDRGTDTQYF.

This chain's CDR3 is CASSPELRGQPQHF. CDR3 DNA: TGTGCCAGCAGTCCCGAGCTCCGGGGTCAGCCCCAGCATTTT. The V and J genes are TRBV6-1 and TRBJ1-5; no definite D call. The CDR3 is made up of 14 amino acids. Germline values: CDR1 MNHNS, CDR2 SASEGT. Trimming cost V 5 bases and J 6 bases, with 14 bases left between them.

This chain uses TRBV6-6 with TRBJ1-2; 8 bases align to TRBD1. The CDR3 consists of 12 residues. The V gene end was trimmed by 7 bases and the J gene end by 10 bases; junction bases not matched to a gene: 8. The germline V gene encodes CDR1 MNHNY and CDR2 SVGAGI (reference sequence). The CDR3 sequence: CASTMDRENYTF. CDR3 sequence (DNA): TGTGCCAGCACCATGGACAGGGAAAACTACACCTTC.

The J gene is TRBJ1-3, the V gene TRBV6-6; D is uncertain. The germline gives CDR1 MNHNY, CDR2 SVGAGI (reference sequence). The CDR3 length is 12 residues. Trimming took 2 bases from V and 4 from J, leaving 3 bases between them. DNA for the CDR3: TGTGCCAGCAGTTACGGGGGAAACACCATATATTTT. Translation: CASSYGGNTIYF.

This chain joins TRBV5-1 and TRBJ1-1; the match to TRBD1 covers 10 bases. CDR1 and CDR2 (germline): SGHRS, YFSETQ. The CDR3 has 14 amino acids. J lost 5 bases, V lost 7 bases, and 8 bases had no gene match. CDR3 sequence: CASGTGERTTEAFF. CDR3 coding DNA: TGCGCCAGCGGGACAGGGGAAAGAACGACTGAAGCTTTCTTT.

The CDR3 DNA reads TGTGCCAGCAGTTCCGGGACTAGCGGGACGGATGAGCAGTTCTTC. This encodes CASSSGTSGTDEQFF. The V call is TRBV6-1, the J call TRBJ2-1, with TRBD2 matching 13 bases. This CDR3 spans 15 amino acids. Germline lookup yields CDR1 MNHNS and CDR2 SASEGT. V shed 5 bases, J shed 8 bases, and the junction held 6 bases outside the gene matches.